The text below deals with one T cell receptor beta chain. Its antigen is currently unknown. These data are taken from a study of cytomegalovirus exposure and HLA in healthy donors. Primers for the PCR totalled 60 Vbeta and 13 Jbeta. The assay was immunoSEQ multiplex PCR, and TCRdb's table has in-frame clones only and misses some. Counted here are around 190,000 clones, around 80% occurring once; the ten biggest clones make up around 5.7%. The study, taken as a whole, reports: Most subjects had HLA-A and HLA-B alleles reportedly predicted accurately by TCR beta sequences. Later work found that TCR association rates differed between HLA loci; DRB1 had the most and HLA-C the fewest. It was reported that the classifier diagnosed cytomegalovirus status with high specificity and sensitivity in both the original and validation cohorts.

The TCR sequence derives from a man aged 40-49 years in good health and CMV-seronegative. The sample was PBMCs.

CDR3 region: CASSETGFQAGANVLTF. CDR3 nucleotide sequence: TGTGCCAGCAGTGAAACAGGGTTTCAGGCTGGGGCCAACGTCCTGACTTTC. This chain links TRBV6-1 with TRBJ2-6; D perhaps matches TRBD1 (6 bases). The CDR3 loop spans 17 amino acids. Trimming stripped 2 bases from V and 2 bases from J, with 13 bases between. The germline V gene has CDR1 MNHNS and CDR2 SASEGT.